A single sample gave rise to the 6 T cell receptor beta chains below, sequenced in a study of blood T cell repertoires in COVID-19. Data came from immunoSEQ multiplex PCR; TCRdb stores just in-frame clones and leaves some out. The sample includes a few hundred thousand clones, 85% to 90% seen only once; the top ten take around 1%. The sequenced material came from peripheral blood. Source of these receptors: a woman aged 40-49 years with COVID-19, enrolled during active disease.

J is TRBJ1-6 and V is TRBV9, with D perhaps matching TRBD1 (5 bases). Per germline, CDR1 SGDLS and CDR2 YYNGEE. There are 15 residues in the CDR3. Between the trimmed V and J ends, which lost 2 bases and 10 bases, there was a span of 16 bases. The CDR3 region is CASSVTGGLRSPLHF. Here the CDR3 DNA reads TGTGCCAGCAGCGTTACGGGGGGATTGAGGTCACCCCTCCACTTT.

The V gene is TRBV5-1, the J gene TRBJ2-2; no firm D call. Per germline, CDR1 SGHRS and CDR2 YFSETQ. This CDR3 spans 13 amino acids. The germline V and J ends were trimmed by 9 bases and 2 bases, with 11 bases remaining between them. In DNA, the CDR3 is TGCGCCACGCAACCTCTAAACACCGGGGAGCTGTTTTTT. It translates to CATQPLNTGELFF.

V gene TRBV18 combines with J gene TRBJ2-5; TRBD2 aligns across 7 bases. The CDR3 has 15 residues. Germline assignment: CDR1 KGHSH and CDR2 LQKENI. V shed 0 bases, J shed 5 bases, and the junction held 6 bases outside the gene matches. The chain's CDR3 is CASSPPGSAGETQYF. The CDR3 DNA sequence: TGTGCCAGCTCACCACCGGGATCAGCGGGGGAGACCCAGTACTTC.

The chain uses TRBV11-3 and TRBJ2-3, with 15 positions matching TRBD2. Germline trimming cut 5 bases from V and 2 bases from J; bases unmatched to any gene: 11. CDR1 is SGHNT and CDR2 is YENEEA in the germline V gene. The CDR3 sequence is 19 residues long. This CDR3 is CASSPWTSGGAWHTDTQYF. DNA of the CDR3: TGTGCCAGCAGCCCCTGGACTAGCGGGGGGGCCTGGCACACAGATACGCAGTATTTT.

In DNA, the CDR3 is TGTGCCAGCAGCTTAGGAGTGGCAGGGGCGAACACCGGGGAGCTGTTTTTT. As protein: CASSLGVAGANTGELFF. The rearrangement joins TRBV11-3 to TRBJ2-2, with D tentatively TRBD1 (6 bases). Germline CDR1 reads SGHNT; CDR2 reads YENEEA. Deletions cut 1 base from V and 0 bases from J, with 12 bases between. The CDR3 spans 17 residues.

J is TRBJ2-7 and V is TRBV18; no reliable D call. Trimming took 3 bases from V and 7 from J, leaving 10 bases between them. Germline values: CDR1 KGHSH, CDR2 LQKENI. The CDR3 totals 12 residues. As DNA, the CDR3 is TGTGCCAGCTCACCGACGACCGGGGAGCAGTACTTC. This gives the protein CASSPTTGEQYF.